One and the same sample provided the 29 T cell receptor beta chains below, sequenced in a study of chemoradiotherapy in HPV16-positive cancers. Only in-frame clones appear in the TCRdb table, and some are missing; sequencing was by immunoSEQ multiplex PCR. Of 3,000 to 4,000 clones in the sample, roughly 94% were seen once. The specimen was taken from a patient who underwent chemoradiotherapy. Receptors were obtained from a human donor with HPV-associated anogenital cancer.

The chain recombines TRBV5-4 with TRBJ2-5; D is unclear. V was pared by 0 bases and J by 5 bases, with 11 bases between. The CDR3 is made up of 14 amino acids. Germline V gene sequence: CDR1 SGHNT, CDR2 YYREEE (reference sequence). CDR3 in DNA: TGTGCCAGCAGCTTGGGACCCTTGGGGGAGACCCAGTACTTC. Translating gives CASSLGPLGETQYF.

The chain employs TRBV11-2 and TRBJ1-5; D gene ambiguous. CDR1 and CDR2 from the germline V gene are SGHAT and FQNNGV. V lost 0 bases to trimming and J lost 9 bases, with 9 bases between them. CDR3 size: 13 residues. The CDR3 coding sequence is TGTGCCAGCAGCTTAGACCGGGCGGGGCCCCAGCATTTT. Translation gives CASSLDRAGPQHF. Combining the CDR3 with reference TRBV11-2 and TRBJ1-5 gives the whole variable domain EAGVAQSPRYKIIEKRQSVAFWCNPISGHATLYWYQQILGQGPKLLIQFQNNGVVDDSQLPKDRFSAERLKGVDSTLKIQPAKLEDSAVYLCASSLDRAGPQHFGDGTRLSIL.

The chain has TRBV7-2 and TRBJ1-1, with 7 bases identical to TRBD1. Unmatched junction bases numbered 8, after V lost 4 bases and J lost 0 bases. CDR1 is SGHTA and CDR2 is FQGNSA in the germline V gene. This CDR3 is built from 16 residues. The CDR3 spells CASSSYRGAMNTEAFF. The DNA for the CDR3 is TGTGCCAGCAGCTCCTACAGGGGAGCGATGAACACTGAAGCTTTCTTT.

This chain joins TRBV7-8 and TRBJ1-5, with TRBD1 matching over 7 bases. J was trimmed by 7 bases and V by 0 bases; bases with no gene match: 18. Germline CDR1 SGHVS, CDR2 FQNEAQ. This CDR3 is built from 19 residues. The CDR3, as DNA: TGTGCCAGCAGCTTAGCGCGGTCCTTAATACAGGGGCGGCGGCAGCCCCAGCATTTT. Encoded protein: CASSLARSLIQGRRQPQHF.

Written as DNA, the CDR3 is TGTGCCAGCAGCCCCTCACAGGACTCTGGGGCCAACGTCCTGACTTTC. This codes for CASSPSQDSGANVLTF. The V and J genes are TRBV4-2 and TRBJ2-6; the D gene is possibly TRBD1 (5 bases). In germline, CDR1 is LGHNA, CDR2 YNFKEQ. With 4 bases removed from V and 0 bases from J, the gap between germline ends came to 10 bases. The CDR3 covers 16 residues.

This clone turned up a few times. This sequence joins TRBV4-2 and TRBJ2-2; the D gene is possibly TRBD2 (7 bases). The germline V gene encodes CDR1 LGHNA and CDR2 YNFKEQ. This CDR3 contains 18 residues. V shed 4 bases and J shed 4 bases, with 22 bases lying between them. The CDR3 reads CASSPLGGAEGGTGELFF. In DNA form, the CDR3 reads TGTGCCAGCAGCCCCTTGGGGGGGGCCGAAGGTGGCACCGGGGAGCTGTTTTTT.

This clone was observed once. This chain uses TRBV6-5 with TRBJ1-5; D remains unclear. V was cut by 2 bases and J by 0 bases, with 8 bases left in between. Germline V gives CDR1 MNHEY, CDR2 SVGAGI. This CDR3 has 15 amino acids. The CDR3, as DNA: TGTGCCAGCAGTTACGGGATAGATAGCAATCAGCCCCAGCATTTT. Translating gives CASSYGIDSNQPQHF.

The chain recombines TRBV6-5 with TRBJ1-5, with D unclear. The CDR3 sequence is 15 residues long. V was shortened by 6 bases and J by 0 bases, with 12 bases between the two germline ends. Germline CDR1 and CDR2: MNHEY and SVGAGI. CDR3 DNA: TGTGCCAGCAGCCGGGCGGGAAATAGCAATCAGCCCCAGCATTTT. Its translation is CASSRAGNSNQPQHF.

This chain connects TRBV11-2 to TRBJ2-7, with D possibly matching TRBD1 (6 bases). Per germline, CDR1 SGHAT and CDR2 FQNNGV. The CDR3 is made up of 15 amino acids. V lost 1 base, J lost 7 bases, and 17 bases lay in between. The CDR3 protein is CASSLAATGASEQYF. CDR3 coding DNA: TGTGCCAGCAGCTTAGCGGCGACAGGAGCTTCGGAGCAGTACTTC.

The genes are TRBV6-9 and TRBJ2-7; D perhaps matches TRBD1 (5 bases). Trimming cost V 6 bases and J 5 bases, with 17 bases left between them. Looked up from germline, CDR1 is MNHGY and CDR2 is SVAAGI. This CDR3 has 14 amino acids. The CDR3 loop reads CASSPPTGVDEQYF. In nucleotides, the CDR3 is TGTGCCAGCAGCCCACCAACAGGAGTTGACGAGCAGTACTTC.

The chain carries TRBV29-1 and TRBJ1-2; possibly TRBD1 for D (6 bases). Germline values: CDR1 SQVTM, CDR2 ANQGSEA. This CDR3 is 15 amino acids long. With 4 bases removed from V and 4 bases from J, the gap between germline ends came to 19 bases. The CDR3 spells CSVGPGARGSYGYTF. The CDR3 DNA is TGCAGCGTTGGGCCAGGGGCCCGGGGTAGCTATGGCTACACCTTC. The full variable domain, rest sourced from reference TRBV29-1 and TRBJ1-2, is SAVISQKPSRDICQRGTSLTIQCQVDSQVTMMFWYRQQPGQSLTLIATANQGSEATYESGFVIDKFPISRPNLTFSTLTVSNMSPEDSSIYLCSVGPGARGSYGYTFGSGTRLTVV.

The chain carries TRBV7-6 and TRBJ1-5; D is unresolved. The CDR3 covers 13 residues. CDR1 SGHVS and CDR2 FNYEAQ come from the germline V gene. V lost 5 bases and J lost 2, with 7 bases in between. Here the CDR3 DNA reads TGTGCCAGCAGCCCCTTAGGCAATCAGCCCCAGCATTTT. Its protein product is CASSPLGNQPQHF.

This rearrangement joins TRBV19 to TRBJ1-1; 7 bases agree with TRBD1. Trimming removed 5 bases from V and 5 bases from J; junction bases left unmatched: 11. Germline assignment: CDR1 LNHDA and CDR2 SQIVND (reference sequence). The CDR3 length is 15 residues. In DNA, the CDR3 is TGTGCCAGTAGTGCGACAGGGTTTCTGTGGACTGAAGCTTTCTTT. Translation: CASSATGFLWTEAFF. Drawing the rest from reference TRBV19 and TRBJ1-1, the complete variable domain is DGGITQSPKYLFRKEGQNVTLSCEQNLNHDAMYWYRQDPGQGLRLIYYSQIVNDFQKGDIAEGYSVSREKKESFPLTVTSAQKNPTAFYLCASSATGFLWTEAFFGQGTRLTVV.

This clone showed up just once. The chain links TRBV9 to TRBJ2-1; D is perhaps TRBD1 (5 bases). Germline V lookup: CDR1 SGDLS, CDR2 YYNGEE. Trimming left V 3 bases short and J 9 bases short, with 19 bases between. The CDR3 extends over 15 amino acids. DNA for the CDR3: TGTGCCAGCAGCGCATCAGGGTTGGGCTTTGGTGAGCAGTTCTTC. Protein: CASSASGLGFGEQFF.

V gene TRBV5-4 combines with J gene TRBJ2-1, with 9 bases that match TRBD2. Germline V gene data show CDR1 as SGHNT and CDR2 as YYREEE (reference sequence). The CDR3 spans 15 residues. J lost 2 bases, V lost 2 bases, and 2 bases had no gene match. CDR3 loop: CASSFVAGAYNEQFF. The CDR3 nucleotides are TGTGCCAGCAGCTTTGTAGCGGGGGCCTACAATGAGCAGTTCTTC.

The V call is TRBV2, the J call TRBJ1-6; D is ambiguous. There are 15 residues in the CDR3. Per the germline V gene, CDR1 is SNHLY and CDR2 is FYNNEI. Deletions cut 7 bases from V and 5 bases from J, with 15 bases between. The CDR3 sequence: CASKEALRDNSPLHF. DNA of the CDR3: TGTGCCAGCAAGGAGGCTTTGAGGGATAATTCACCCCTCCACTTT.

The chain employs TRBV7-2 and TRBJ2-7; a weak D match, TRBD2 (6 bases). The V gene's germline CDR1 is SGHTA and CDR2 FQGNSA. The V end lost 5 bases, the J end lost 3 bases, and 17 bases lay between the germline ends. The CDR3 runs to 15 residues. The CDR3 protein is CASSRSGLTNYEQYF. As DNA, the CDR3 is TGTGCCAGCAGCCGTTCGGGACTGACGAACTACGAGCAGTACTTC. The full variable domain, rest sourced from reference TRBV7-2 and TRBJ2-7, is GAGVSQSPSNKVTEKGKDVELRCDPISGHTALYWYRQSLGQGLEFLIYFQGNSAPDKSGLPSDRFSAERTGGSVSTLTIQRTQQEDSAVYLCASSRSGLTNYEQYFGPGTRLTVT.

This rearrangement joins TRBV15 to TRBJ1-2, with 11 bases fitting TRBD1. In germline, CDR1 is LNHNV, CDR2 YYDKDF (reference sequence). The V gene end was trimmed by 0 bases and the J gene end by 5 bases; junction bases not matched to a gene: 2. The CDR3 has 15 amino acids. The CDR3 sequence is CATSRDRDRGYGYTF. The CDR3 bases are TGTGCCACCAGCAGAGATCGGGACAGGGGGTATGGCTACACCTTC.

The chain has TRBV2 and TRBJ1-2; 12 bases align to TRBD1. From germline, CDR1 is SNHLY and CDR2 FYNNEI. This CDR3 has 13 residues. V lost 9 bases and J lost 8; bases outside the gene matches: 7. CDR3 nucleotide sequence: TGTGCCAGAAGCGGGGACAGGGGGCAAGGCTACACCTTC. This translates into CARSGDRGQGYTF.

Written as DNA, the CDR3 is TGCGCCAGCAGCCAAGAGCTAGAAGCCTACAATGAGCAGTTCTTC. Amino acids: CASSQELEAYNEQFF. The chain has TRBV4-3 and TRBJ2-1; D not certain. Trimming took off 0 bases at V and 2 bases at J, with 8 bases between the two ends. CDR1 and CDR2 (germline): LGHNA, YSLEER. The CDR3 runs 15 residues.

The chain links TRBV6-5 to TRBJ2-1; D is possibly TRBD2 (7 bases). Germline CDR1 and CDR2: MNHEY and SVGAGI. Between the trimmed V and J ends, which lost 5 bases and 8 bases, there was a span of 16 bases. This CDR3 has 14 residues. The CDR3 protein is CASSQEVGGDEQFF. Here the CDR3 DNA reads TGTGCCAGCAGTCAGGAGGTAGGGGGGGATGAGCAGTTCTTC.

The chain joins TRBV9 to TRBJ2-7, with a possible D match to TRBD1 (6 bases). Germline loops: CDR1 SGDLS, CDR2 YYNGEE. With 0 bases removed from V and 3 bases from J, the gap between germline ends came to 10 bases. This CDR3 spans 14 amino acids. The CDR3 here is CASSVGVGGYEQYF. DNA of the CDR3: TGTGCCAGCAGCGTAGGGGTAGGGGGCTACGAGCAGTACTTC.

Only one count was recorded for this clone. This chain links TRBV6-5 with TRBJ2-7; TRBD1 might be the D (6 bases). The germline CDR1 and CDR2 sequences are MNHEY and SVGAGI. The CDR3 is 15 amino acids. Trimming stripped 0 bases from V and 1 base from J, with 10 bases between. Written as DNA, the CDR3 is TGTGCCAGCAGTTACTCCCTGGACAGTTCCTACGAGCAGTACTTC. It yields the protein CASSYSLDSSYEQYF.

V usage is TRBV10-3 and J usage is TRBJ2-7; unclear D gene. Germline CDR1 is ENHRY and CDR2 is SYGVKD. CDR3 size: 14 residues. V lost 0 bases to trimming and J lost 4 bases, with 10 bases between them. CDR3 region: CAISESSAEYEQYF. In DNA, the CDR3 is TGTGCCATCAGTGAGTCATCTGCAGAATACGAGCAGTACTTC.

V usage is TRBV7-2 and J usage is TRBJ2-2, with a possible D match to TRBD2 (5 bases). The CDR3 consists of 15 residues. The germline V gene has CDR1 SGHTA and CDR2 FQGNSA. V dropped 1 base and J dropped 3 bases, with 9 bases sitting between them. The CDR3 region is CASSLDLDYTGELFF. The DNA of the CDR3 is TGTGCCAGCAGCTTAGATCTGGACTACACCGGGGAGCTGTTTTTT.

The rearrangement links TRBV5-6 to TRBJ1-4, with TRBD1 as a possible D gene (5 bases). Germline lookup yields CDR1 SGHDT and CDR2 YYEEEE. Trimming left V 0 bases short and J 6 bases short, with 9 bases between. CDR3 length equals 14 residues. The CDR3 is CASSLGRGYEKLFF. CDR3 nucleotide sequence: TGTGCCAGCAGCTTGGGTAGGGGTTATGAAAAACTGTTTTTT.

V gene TRBV7-2 combines with J gene TRBJ2-7; D may be TRBD2 (5 bases). The CDR3 spans 15 residues. Trimming took off 5 bases at V and 0 bases at J, with 14 bases between the two ends. CDR1 and CDR2 from the germline V gene are SGHTA and FQGNSA. Here the CDR3 reads CASSPVGLSSYEQYF. The CDR3 bases are TGTGCCAGCAGCCCTGTTGGACTCAGCTCCTACGAGCAGTACTTC.

The chain employs TRBV4-1 and TRBJ1-1; the D gene is possibly TRBD1 (6 bases). Deletions cut 10 bases from V and 0 bases from J, with 18 bases between. The germline V gene encodes CDR1 MGHRA and CDR2 YSYEKL. CDR3 length: 15 amino acids. Here the CDR3 DNA reads TGCGCCACGTCGGACAGCTACACGATGAACACTGAAGCTTTCTTT. Its translation: CATSDSYTMNTEAFF.

The rearrangement joins TRBV9 to TRBJ2-7; possibly TRBD1 for D (7 bases). The CDR3 totals 14 residues. The germline V gene has CDR1 SGDLS and CDR2 YYNGEE. The ends were cut back, 0 bases at V and 6 bases at J, with 13 bases in the middle. The CDR3 is CASSVAYRGGEQYF. For the CDR3, the DNA is TGTGCCAGCAGCGTAGCTTACAGGGGAGGCGAGCAGTACTTC.